A single sample is the source of the 5 T cell receptor beta chains below, sequenced in a study of blood T cell repertoires in COVID-19. Assay used: immunoSEQ multiplex PCR; TCRdb lists only in-frame clones, some missing. The repertoire holds about 370,000 clones, nearly 90% seen once, with 1.5% to 2% in the top ten. Sequencing input: PBMCs or T cells enriched from blood (not recorded which). These receptors all come from a woman younger than 45 who had recovered from COVID-19.

V is TRBV2 and J is TRBJ2-5; 7 nucleotides line up with TRBD2. V lost 4 bases and J lost 1; bases outside the gene matches: 6. CDR1 SNHLY and CDR2 FYNNEI come from the germline V gene. The CDR3 spans 15 residues. This chain's CDR3 is CASSVAASGQETQYF. The DNA of the CDR3 is TGTGCCAGCAGTGTCGCCGCTAGCGGCCAAGAGACCCAGTACTTC.

This chain joins TRBV7-2 and TRBJ2-2; D is undetermined. Trimming removed 1 base from V and 0 bases from J, with 6 bases in between. CDR1 is SGHTA, CDR2 FQGNSA, per germline. This CDR3 region has 15 residues. The CDR3 protein is CASSLGRTNTGELFF. CDR3 nucleotide sequence: TGTGCCAGCAGCTTAGGCAGAACGAACACCGGGGAGCTGTTTTTT. The variable domain in full, with the rest retrieved from reference TRBV7-2 and TRBJ2-2, is GAGVSQSPSNKVTEKGKDVELRCDPISGHTALYWYRQSLGQGLEFLIYFQGNSAPDKSGLPSDRFSAERTGGSVSTLTIQRTQQEDSAVYLCASSLGRTNTGELFFGEGSRLTVL.

The table lists this clone with a count of one. The genes are TRBV6-5 and TRBJ2-2; tentatively, D is TRBD1 (5 bases). The CDR3 is 14 residues long. Germline V gives CDR1 MNHEY, CDR2 SVGAGI. Trimming left V 8 bases short and J 6 bases short, with 16 bases between. The CDR3 region is CASRPGKVAGELFF. Here the CDR3 DNA reads TGTGCCAGCCGGCCAGGGAAAGTGGCCGGGGAGCTGTTTTTT.

The chain recombines TRBV7-9 with TRBJ1-5; D remains ambiguous. Germline V lookup: CDR1 SEHNR, CDR2 FQNEAQ (reference sequence). The V and J ends lost 1 base and 5 bases respectively, with 6 bases between them. The CDR3 length is 13 residues. The CDR3 region has the DNA TGTGCCAGCAGCTTAGGCGTTTATCAGCCCCAGCATTTT. Translated: CASSLGVYQPQHF.

The V call is TRBV5-6, the J call TRBJ2-1, with D perhaps TRBD1 (6 bases). This CDR3 is built from 14 residues. The V end lost 3 bases, the J end lost 4 bases, and 11 bases lay between the germline ends. CDR1 and CDR2 from the germline V gene are SGHDT and YYEEEE. CDR3 sequence reads: CASSSWTAYNEQFF. In nucleotides, the CDR3 is TGTGCCAGCAGCTCTTGGACAGCTTACAATGAGCAGTTCTTC.